The 23 T cell receptor beta chains below come from one sample, sequenced in a study of shared clonotypes between healthy human individuals. Clones were sequenced by immunoSEQ multiplex PCR, and TCRdb holds only the in-frame ones, with some missing. This table has about 2.5 million clones, around 90% appearing once. Sequenced sample: naive CD4+ T cells from PBMCs. Noted subset: CD45RA+ positively selected. The receptors shown here come from a man aged 18 to 30 in good health. Some clones in this sample may be carry-over from other donors' samples.

V usage is TRBV6-5 and J usage is TRBJ2-3; 7 nucleotides line up with TRBD2. The CDR3 has 16 residues. Germline CDR1 and CDR2: MNHEY and SVGAGI. The J segment lost 5 bases and the V segment lost 0 bases, leaving 8 bases of the junction unmatched. CDR3 loop: CASSYSGRGIRDTQYF. Here the CDR3 DNA reads TGTGCCAGCAGTTACTCGGGGAGGGGCATTAGAGATACGCAGTATTTT.

The gene calls are TRBV28 and TRBJ1-3; D is uncertain. The CDR3 is 13 amino acids. The V and J ends lost 6 bases and 3 bases respectively, with 9 bases between them. CDR1 is MDHEN and CDR2 is SYDVKM in the germline V gene. The CDR3: CASRTTDGNTIYF. CDR3 coding DNA: TGTGCCAGCAGAACCACAGATGGAAACACCATATATTTT.

This sequence joins TRBV7-2 and TRBJ2-1, with D hard to call. V lost 3 bases, J lost 2 bases, and 14 bases lay in between. Germline V gives CDR1 SGHTA, CDR2 FQGNSA. This CDR3 comprises 16 residues. This CDR3 reads CASSFRRADAYNEQFF. The CDR3 DNA reads TGTGCCAGCAGCTTTCGAAGAGCCGACGCCTACAATGAGCAGTTCTTC. Filled out from reference TRBV7-2 and TRBJ2-1, the complete variable domain reads GAGVSQSPSNKVTEKGKDVELRCDPISGHTALYWYRQSLGQGLEFLIYFQGNSAPDKSGLPSDRFSAERTGGSVSTLTIQRTQQEDSAVYLCASSFRRADAYNEQFFGPGTRLTVL.

This chain uses TRBV4-1 with TRBJ1-5; D gene uncertain. CDR1 is MGHRA, CDR2 YSYEKL, per germline. The CDR3 extends over 15 amino acids. The V end lost 0 bases, the J end lost 9 bases, and 15 bases lay between the germline ends. CDR3 region: CASSQDPRVRGPQHF. DNA for the CDR3: TGCGCCAGCAGCCAAGATCCAAGGGTCCGGGGGCCCCAGCATTTT.

This clone has just a few counts. The rearrangement uses TRBV2 and TRBJ2-2; unclear D gene. Germline V gene lookup returns CDR1 SNHLY and CDR2 FYNNEI. The CDR3 sequence is 16 residues long. Trimming took off 5 bases at V and 0 bases at J, with 13 bases between the two ends. The CDR3 nucleotides are TGTGCCAGCAGTATCGAGATGGCCGCGAACACCGGGGAGCTGTTTTTT. This encodes CASSIEMAANTGELFF.

The chain links TRBV2 to TRBJ2-1; 11 bases line up with TRBD1. Trimming removed 6 bases from V and 9 bases from J; junction bases left unmatched: 4. This CDR3 spans 13 amino acids. Germline V lookup: CDR1 SNHLY, CDR2 FYNNEI. The DNA for the CDR3 is TGTGCCAGCAGACGGGACAGGGGGGGTGAGCAGTTCTTC. Protein product: CASRRDRGGEQFF.

This clone was observed once. V and J are TRBV6-6 and TRBJ1-1; D call uncertain. There are 15 residues in the CDR3. Trimming took off 5 bases at V and 1 base at J, with 14 bases between the two ends. Germline-derived CDR1 and CDR2 are MNHNY and SVGAGI (reference sequence). CDR3 region: CASSRPVSTNTEAFF. As DNA, the CDR3 is TGTGCCAGCAGTCGGCCGGTATCGACGAACACTGAAGCTTTCTTT.

This chain connects TRBV7-9 to TRBJ2-2; D call uncertain. V lost 3 bases to trimming and J lost 6 bases, with 8 bases between them. In germline, CDR1 is SEHNR, CDR2 FQNEAQ (reference sequence). The CDR3 extends over 13 amino acids. The CDR3 spells CASSFIRSGELFF. The CDR3 region has the DNA TGTGCCAGCAGCTTTATCAGGTCCGGGGAGCTGTTTTTT.

The V call is TRBV15, the J call TRBJ2-7; 8 nucleotides line up with TRBD1. V lost 0 bases to trimming and J lost 6 bases; unmatched junction nucleotides: 7. The CDR3 extends over 15 amino acids. Germline V CDR1 and CDR2: LNHNV, YYDKDF (reference sequence). The CDR3 here is CATSRDPGTGFEQYF. The CDR3 nucleotides are TGTGCCACCAGCAGAGATCCCGGGACAGGATTCGAGCAGTACTTC.

The gene calls are TRBV5-1 and TRBJ2-2; D possibly corresponds to TRBD1 (6 bases). V was pared by 8 bases and J by 0 bases, with 8 bases between. Per germline, CDR1 SGHRS and CDR2 YFSETQ. This CDR3 is 13 amino acids long. This chain's CDR3 is CASGQSNTGELFF. DNA for the CDR3: TGCGCCAGTGGACAGTCGAACACCGGGGAGCTGTTTTTT.

This clone is a singleton in its sample. The V and J genes are TRBV28 and TRBJ2-4; TRBD1 matches 8 bases. Germline assignment: CDR1 MDHEN and CDR2 SYDVKM. V trimming: 5 bases; J trimming: 8 bases; junction bases outside the gene matches: 17. The CDR3 is made up of 17 amino acids. The DNA of the CDR3 is TGTGCCAGCAGTCCATGGAAGTTCAGGGGGCTCGAGGACATTCAGTACTTC. It yields the protein CASSPWKFRGLEDIQYF. Looking up the rest from reference TRBV28 and TRBJ2-4 gives the full variable domain: DVKVTQSSRYLVKRTGEKVFLECVQDMDHENMFWYRQDPGLGLRLIYFSYDVKMKEKGDIPEGYSVSREKKERFSLILESASTNQTSMYLCASSPWKFRGLEDIQYFGAGTRLSVL.

The genes are TRBV5-4 and TRBJ2-7; D possibly uses TRBD1 or TRBD2 (6 bases each). Between the trimmed V and J ends, which lost 0 bases and 5 bases, there was a span of 12 bases. This CDR3 is built from 14 residues. CDR1 is SGHNT and CDR2 is YYREEE in the germline V gene (reference sequence). The CDR3 sequence: CASSLGGARNEQYF. CDR3 in DNA: TGTGCCAGCAGCTTGGGGGGGGCTCGTAACGAGCAGTACTTC.

Details on this clone: Other DNA sequences from this sample encode an identical CDR3 as well. V gene TRBV4-1 combines with J gene TRBJ1-3, with 8 bases fitting TRBD1. Germline lookup yields CDR1 MGHRA and CDR2 YSYEKL. The V gene end was trimmed by 3 bases and the J gene end by 7 bases; junction bases not matched to a gene: 5. This CDR3 is built from 14 residues. The CDR3 here is CASSQGTGGNTIYF. For the CDR3, the DNA is TGCGCCAGCAGCCAGGGGACAGGTGGGAACACCATATATTTT.

The rearrangement joins TRBV6-5 to TRBJ1-1; 8 nucleotides agree with TRBD1. V was pared by 1 base and J by 7 bases, with 5 bases of the junction left unmatched. The CDR3 runs 14 residues. CDR1 is MNHEY, CDR2 SVGAGI, per germline. In DNA, the CDR3 is TGTGCCAGCAGTTACTGGGCCGGGACAGGTGAAGCTTTCTTT. It specifies CASSYWAGTGEAFF.

As to this clone: The same CDR3 can be traced to other DNA sequences in this sample. This chain joins TRBV29-1 and TRBJ2-7; 14 positions match TRBD2. Germline V gene sequence: CDR1 SQVTM, CDR2 ANQGSEA. CDR3 length: 15 amino acids. The trim removed 4 bases at V and 3 bases at J, leaving 5 bases unmatched. CDR3 nucleotide sequence: TGCAGCGTTGCATTCGGGACTAGCGGGAGCTACGAGCAGTACTTC. This encodes CSVAFGTSGSYEQYF.

The chain is built from TRBV5-1 and TRBJ2-2; D may be TRBD1 (5 bases). There are 18 residues in the CDR3. The germline V gene encodes CDR1 SGHRS and CDR2 YFSETQ. Trimming left V 6 bases short and J 0 bases short, with 21 bases between. This CDR3 is CASTFGRQRPTNTGELFF. DNA of the CDR3: TGCGCCAGCACCTTTGGTAGACAGCGTCCAACGAACACCGGGGAGCTGTTTTTT.

As to this clone: The sample contains more than one DNA sequence encoding this CDR3. The rearrangement links TRBV30 to TRBJ2-7, with 8 bases aligning to TRBD2. This CDR3 comprises 14 residues. J lost 1 base, V lost 2 bases, and 4 bases had no gene match. Germline CDR1 GTSNPN, CDR2 SVGIG (reference sequence). The CDR3 is CAWSRLAGSYEQYF. The CDR3 DNA follows: TGTGCCTGGAGTAGGTTAGCGGGATCCTACGAGCAGTACTTC.

Remarks on this clone: Different DNA sequences within this sample yield the same CDR3. The V and J genes are TRBV5-4 and TRBJ1-2; D is unclear. From germline, CDR1 is SGHNT and CDR2 YYREEE (reference sequence). Trimming took off 2 bases at V and 0 bases at J, with 8 bases between the two ends. CDR3 size: 14 residues. CDR3 in DNA: TGTGCCAGCAGCTTAAGTAGGGCTAACTATGGCTACACCTTC. The encoded protein is CASSLSRANYGYTF.

This clone was picked up one time. This sequence joins TRBV11-2 and TRBJ2-7; 11 positions agree with TRBD2. V gave up 5 bases and J gave up 7 bases; unmatched junction bases: 13. The CDR3 is 16 amino acids. Per the germline V gene, CDR1 is SGHAT and CDR2 is FQNNGV. The DNA for the CDR3 is TGTGCCAGCAGCCCCCTAGCGGGAGGCCCGCTAAGGGAGCAGTACTTC. Translating gives CASSPLAGGPLREQYF.

A word on this clone: A junction end diverges from the germline sequence, so it may reflect a read error. V and J are TRBV6-1 and TRBJ1-2; D remains unclear. The CDR3 loop spans 13 amino acids. Germline CDR1 MNHNS, CDR2 SASEGT. CDR3: CAGRTELWDGYTF. Written as DNA, the CDR3 is TGTGCCGGCAGGACTGAACTCTGGGATGGCTACACCTTC.

This clone has only one observation. The chain uses TRBV5-5 and TRBJ1-1, with D possibly TRBD1 on 5 matching bases. CDR1 is SGHKS, CDR2 YYEKEE, per germline (reference sequence). The CDR3 loop spans 16 amino acids. The V end lost 3 bases, the J end lost 0 bases, and 15 bases lay between the germline ends. CDR3 region: CASSSGLAPMNTEAFF. CDR3 nucleotide sequence: TGTGCCAGCAGCTCGGGACTCGCACCCATGAACACTGAAGCTTTCTTT. The variable domain in full, completed from reference TRBV5-5 and TRBJ1-1, reads DAGVTQSPTHLIKTRGQQVTLRCSPISGHKSVSWYQQVLGQGPQFIFQYYEKEERGRGNFPDRFSARQFPNYSSELNVNALLLGDSALYLCASSSGLAPMNTEAFFGQGTRLTVV.

This chain uses TRBV4-1 with TRBJ1-3; TRBD1 is a possible D gene (6 bases). The ends were cut back, 2 bases at V and 2 bases at J, with 13 bases in the middle. Germline CDR1 MGHRA, CDR2 YSYEKL. This CDR3 contains 16 residues. The DNA of the CDR3 is TGCGCCAGCAGCCAATTCCCCGGGACAACTGGAAACACCATATATTTT. Its protein is CASSQFPGTTGNTIYF.

The chain is built from TRBV6-6 and TRBJ1-1; 10 nucleotides align to TRBD1. The CDR3 loop spans 16 amino acids. The germline V gene encodes CDR1 MNHNY and CDR2 SVGAGI (reference sequence). V lost 6 bases and J lost 1; bases outside the gene matches: 8. The CDR3 spells CASRPGTGVRNTEAFF. CDR3 bases: TGTGCCAGCAGGCCCGGGACAGGGGTGAGGAACACTGAAGCTTTCTTT.